This T cell receptor beta chain was sequenced in a study of OX40 agonist ivuxolimab in advanced cancers. Study details: Among those treated, three patients had partial responses, one with hepatocellular carcinoma and two with cutaneous melanoma.

Generated by immunoSEQ multiplex PCR, the TCRdb table keeps only in-frame clones and is missing some. The table records roughly 75,000 clones, roughly 86% of them present only once. If patients had autoimmune disease history or systemic immunosuppression, they were excluded. Blood draws occurred at baseline, cycle 4 day 1, and cycle 7 day 1. The V and J ends lost 6 bases and 0 bases respectively, with 2 bases between them. The CDR3 consists of 12 residues. The germline V gene has CDR1 SEHNR and CDR2 FQNEAQ (reference sequence). The chain uses TRBV7-9 and TRBJ2-2, with D unclear. This TCR was recovered from an adult with an advanced solid tumor such as melanoma, head and neck, liver or kidney cancer. Sequencing used CD4+ or CD8+ T cells sorted from blood, obtained in a trial of the OX40 agonist ivuxolimab. CDR3 loop: CASRPNTGELFF. The CDR3 DNA reads as TGTGCCAGCAGACCGAACACCGGGGAGCTGTTTTTT. The complete variable domain, with remaining parts taken from reference TRBV7-9 and TRBJ2-2, reads DTGVSQNPRHKITKRGQNVTFRCDPISEHNRLYWYRQTLGQGPEFLTYFQNEAQLEKSRLLSDRFSAERPKGSFSTLEIQRTEQGDSAMYLCASRPNTGELFFGEGSRLTVL.